These 23 T cell receptor beta chains originate from one sample sequenced in a study of blood T cell repertoires in acute mononucleosis. Sample time point: acute infectious mononucleosis, at clinical presentation within 2 weeks of symptom onset (visit 1). Measured with immunoSEQ multiplex PCR; TCRdb has only the in-frame clones, and not every one. The table shows over 2,000 clones, with roughly 28% occurring only once. The sample here was EBV YVL epitope tetramer+ CD8+ T cells sorted from PBMCs, taken during acute infectious mononucleosis. The sample's subset: CD8 T cells binding a tetramer with EBV BRLF1 109-117 peptide (YVL-BR). The receptor source for this set is a young woman with infectious mononucleosis caused by EBV.

This clone is medium-sized (0.01 to 0.1%) by share. The chain links TRBV23-1 to TRBJ1-4; TRBD1 matches 10 bases. TRBV23-1 is an ORF, with its function uncertain. Losses at the gene ends were 3 bases for V and 3 bases for J; bases not matched to a gene: 7. There are 17 residues in the CDR3. The CDR3 loop is CASSQPDRGLANEKLFF. CDR3 bases: TGCGCCAGCAGTCAGCCAGACAGGGGGCTTGCTAATGAAAAACTGTTTTTT.

The rearrangement uses TRBV11-3 and TRBJ2-1, with unresolved D. Germline CDR1 SGHNT, CDR2 YENEEA. The CDR3 contains 14 residues. V lost 5 bases and J lost 7, with 15 bases in between. CDR3 sequence reads: CASSPNLGLNEQFF. The DNA of the CDR3 is TGTGCCAGCAGCCCGAATCTCGGGTTGAATGAGCAGTTCTTC.

The V and J genes are TRBV27 and TRBJ2-3; no clear D. This CDR3 is built from 14 residues. V lost 9 bases, J lost 4 bases, and 17 bases lay in between. CDR1 is MNHEY and CDR2 is SMNVEV in the germline V gene (reference sequence). CDR3: CARGTLGGADTQYF. DNA of the CDR3: TGTGCCAGGGGTACTTTAGGTGGGGCAGATACGCAGTATTTT.

The chain combines TRBV29-1 with TRBJ2-1, with D perhaps matching TRBD2 (5 bases). The germline V gene encodes CDR1 SQVTM and CDR2 ANQGSEA. This CDR3 comprises 13 residues. Trimming pared 4 bases from V and 9 bases from J, leaving 16 bases between. CDR3 amino acids: CSVVVAPFFEQFF. As DNA, the CDR3 is TGCAGCGTTGTGGTAGCGCCGTTCTTTGAGCAGTTCTTC.

Turning to this clone: Since a far larger clone is one base different, this is likely a read error. Other DNA sequences in the same sample also yield this CDR3. This rearrangement joins TRBV14 to TRBJ2-5; the D is unclear. The CDR3 runs 15 residues. Germline CDR1 SGHDN, CDR2 FVKESK. This CDR3 reads CASSQDINQVGTQYF. The CDR3 DNA reads as TGTGCCAGTAGCCAAGATATTAATCAAGTGGGGACCCAGTACTTC.

Points on this clone: A much larger clone differs by one base, so this may be a read error. The chain joins TRBV7-1 to TRBJ2-7, with TRBD1 identical over 7 bases. TRBV7-1 is an open reading frame whose function is uncertain. The CDR3 extends over 13 amino acids. V trimming: 4 bases; J trimming: 7 bases; junction bases outside the gene matches: 7. The CDR3 protein is CASSLAPTGEQYF. The DNA of the CDR3 is TGTGCCAGCAGCTTAGCGCCGACAGGGGAGCAGTACTTC.

A note on this clone: This may arise from a read error, as a much more abundant clone is one base away. The chain links TRBV5-5 to TRBJ2-5; the match to TRBD1 covers 8 bases. J lost 11 bases, V lost 2 bases, and 8 bases had no gene match. This CDR3 is built from 13 residues. Per the germline V gene, CDR1 is SGHKS and CDR2 is YYEKEE (reference sequence). The CDR3 sequence is CASSLAPTGEQYF. The CDR3 DNA reads TGTGCCAGCAGCTTAGCGCCGACAGGGGAGCAGTACTTC. The variable domain in full, completed from reference TRBV5-5 and TRBJ2-5, reads DAGVTQSPTHLIKTRGQQVTLRCSPISGHKSVSWYQQVLGQGPQFIFQYYEKEERGRGNFPDRFSARQFPNYSSELNVNALLLGDSALYLCASSLAPTGEQYFGPGTRLLVL.

The table lists this clone with a few counts. The junction departs from germline at one end; a sequencing error may be responsible. Other DNA sequences in this sample translate to the same CDR3. The chain links TRBV28 to TRBJ1-5; a possible D gene is TRBD1 (6 bases). This CDR3 spans 15 amino acids. From germline, CDR1 is MDHEN and CDR2 SYDVKM. The CDR3 spells CACSFLLGGAQPQHF. The CDR3 DNA sequence: TGTGCCTGCAGTTTCCTTCTGGGGGGGGCGCAGCCCCAGCATTTT.

This chain uses TRBV29-1 with TRBJ2-1; a possible D gene is TRBD2 (5 bases). The length of the CDR3 is 12 residues. Germline loops: CDR1 SQVTM, CDR2 ANQGSEA. Trimming stripped 4 bases from V and 4 bases from J, with 8 bases between. DNA of the CDR3: TGCAGCGTTGTGGTAGCGTACAATGAGCAGTTCTTC. This translates into CSVVVAYNEQFF.

Note on this clone: The same CDR3 also results from other DNA sequences found in this sample. V gene TRBV27 combines with J gene TRBJ2-7; the match to TRBD2 covers 10 bases. The germline V gene encodes CDR1 MNHEY and CDR2 SMNVEV (reference sequence). Trimming took 8 bases from V and 6 from J; bases not matched to a gene: 16. This CDR3 region has 16 residues. CDR3 in amino acids: CASGGVVSSGGTEQYF. DNA of the CDR3: TGTGCCAGCGGGGGGGTGGTGTCTAGCGGGGGCACCGAGCAGTACTTC.

Note on this clone: The junction shows a germline mismatch at one end, possibly a read error. The chain carries TRBV28 and TRBJ1-3, with 7 nucleotides matching TRBD1. CDR1 and CDR2 from the germline V gene are MDHEN and SYDVKM. The CDR3 is 13 amino acids. The CDR3 bases are TGCCAGCCGGACAGGCGGTCTGGAAACACCATATATTTT. Its translation: CQPDRRSGNTIYF.

To note about this clone: Relative to the germline gene, one junction end is altered; a read error may explain this. V and J are TRBV29-1 and TRBJ2-2; 7 nucleotides align to TRBD2. The CDR3 has 14 residues. The germline V gene has CDR1 SQVTM and CDR2 ANQGSEA. DNA for the CDR3: TGCAGCGTTGCGGGAGGTTCGAACGCCGGGGAGCTGTTTTTT. It is translated as CSVAGGSNAGELFF.

The rearrangement links TRBV6-5 to TRBJ2-1; 11 bases fit TRBD2. Germline assignment: CDR1 MNHEY and CDR2 SVGAGI. The trim removed 6 bases at V and 8 bases at J, leaving 6 bases unmatched. The length of the CDR3 is 14 residues. Here the CDR3 reads CASRQLAGEYEQFF. Written as DNA, the CDR3 is TGTGCCAGCAGACAACTAGCGGGAGAGTATGAGCAGTTCTTC.

The chain carries TRBV13 and TRBJ2-3; D is possibly TRBD1 or TRBD2 (5 bases each). The CDR3 covers 17 residues. The germline V and J ends were trimmed by 6 bases and 2 bases, with 21 bases remaining between them. The germline gives CDR1 PRHDT, CDR2 FYEKMQ (reference sequence). The DNA for the CDR3 is TGTGCCAGCAGTTCTTCAATGACAGCTAGCTTCACAGATACGCAGTATTTT. Its protein is CASSSSMTASFTDTQYF.

About this clone itself: An end of the junction does not agree with germline; a read error may underlie this. The chain recombines TRBV29-1 with TRBJ2-1, with 13 bases aligning to TRBD2. Germline-derived CDR1 and CDR2 are SQVTM and ANQGSEA. The CDR3 is 21 residues long. CDR3 coding DNA: TGCAGCGTAGGAGGGACTGGGTCGGGGACTAGCGGGGAATACTCCTACAATGAGCTGTTCTTC. Protein sequence: CSVGGTGSGTSGEYSYNELFF.

As concerns this clone: This sample also contains other DNA sequences that code for the same CDR3. The chain is built from TRBV29-1 and TRBJ2-1, with 9 bases identical to TRBD1. V gave up 6 bases and J gave up 0 bases; unmatched junction bases: 24. The CDR3 covers 21 residues. CDR1 is SQVTM, CDR2 ANQGSEA, per germline. The CDR3 region has the DNA TGCAGCGTAGGAGGGACAGGGTCAGTGACTAGCTGGGCATACTCCTACAATGAGCAGTTCTTC. Translating it yields CSVGGTGSVTSWAYSYNEQFF.

This rearrangement joins TRBV21-1 to TRBJ2-1; TRBD2 is the table's D call and was not checked against the DNA. TRBV21-1 is recorded as a pseudogene. This CDR3 contains 14 residues. DNA for the CDR3: TGTGCCAGCAGCCCGAATCTCGGGTTGAATGAGCAGTTCTTC. This encodes CASSPNLGLNEQFF.

This clone occurred a few times. The chain links TRBV13 to TRBJ2-7; 14 bases are a match to TRBD2. This CDR3 spans 15 amino acids. V shed 5 bases and J 6 bases; nucleotides not matched to a gene: 6. Germline lookup yields CDR1 PRHDT and CDR2 FYEKMQ (reference sequence). The CDR3 DNA sequence: TGTGCCAGCAGCACCGGGACTAGCGGGAGTTCCGAGCAGTACTTC. It encodes CASSTGTSGSSEQYF.

V usage is TRBV29-1 and J usage is TRBJ2-1, with 13 bases that match TRBD2. The CDR3 extends over 20 amino acids. V lost 6 bases and J lost 8; bases outside the gene matches: 25. Germline V gene sequence: CDR1 SQVTM, CDR2 ANQGSEA. The CDR3 here is CSVGGTGPGTSGAYSYEQFF. DNA for the CDR3: TGCAGCGTAGGAGGGACAGGGCCCGGGACTAGCGGGGCATACTCCTATGAGCAGTTCTTC.

Many counts were recorded for this clone. The rearrangement uses TRBV6-6 and TRBJ1-5; the D is unclear. Germline lookup yields CDR1 MNHNY and CDR2 SVGAGI (reference sequence). This CDR3 contains 12 residues. Trimming took off 2 bases at V and 7 bases at J, with 6 bases between the two ends. CDR3 bases: TGTGCCAGCAGTTACCAGACCCAGCCCCAGCATTTT. Translation: CASSYQTQPQHF.

The chain joins TRBV10-3 to TRBJ2-7; D uncertain. Per the germline V gene, CDR1 is ENHRY and CDR2 is SYGVKD. Trimming took 10 bases from V and 7 from J, leaving 17 bases between them. The CDR3 sequence is 12 residues long. CDR3: CASRPQTGEQYF. The CDR3 DNA is TGTGCCAGCAGACCCCAGACCGGGGAGCAGTACTTC.

This clone has a handful of counts. The chain combines TRBV5-6 with TRBJ2-1; unclear D gene. The CDR3 extends over 15 amino acids. Per germline, CDR1 SGHDT and CDR2 YYEEEE. The ends were cut back, 2 bases at V and 0 bases at J, with 9 bases in the middle. The CDR3 DNA is TGTGCCAGCAGCTTAGATATACTCTCCTACAATGAGCAGTTCTTC. Its protein product is CASSLDILSYNEQFF. The variable domain in full, completed from reference TRBV5-6 and TRBJ2-1, reads DAGVTQSPTHLIKTRGQQVTLRCSPKSGHDTVSWYQQALGQGPQFIFQYYEEEERQRGNFPDRFSGHQFPNYSSELNVNALLLGDSALYLCASSLDILSYNEQFFGPGTRLTVL.

Turning to this clone: A far larger clone is just one base off, so this is likely a read error. J is TRBJ2-2 and V is TRBV7-3; a possible D gene is TRBD2 (6 bases). V lost 11 bases and J 5 bases, leaving 18 bases between the germline ends. CDR3 size: 14 residues. Germline values: CDR1 SGHTA, CDR2 FQGTGA. CDR3 coding DNA: TGTGCCGACGCCATAGGGACTTCGACCGGGGAGCTGTTTTTT. This sequence encodes CADAIGTSTGELFF.